This T cell receptor (beta chain) was captured in a study of cytomegalovirus exposure and HLA in healthy donors. Amplification used 60 Vbeta primers and 13 Jbeta primers. The repertoire was sequenced with immunoSEQ multiplex PCR; TCRdb's copy has only in-frame clones and lacks some. This sample has 90,000 or so clones, with 60% to 80% found just once. To note about this clone: Antigen specificity is unknown.

Study results and limitations: Indistinguishable V segments, including TRBV6-2 and TRBV6-3, were excluded. HLA-A and HLA-B allele assignments for most subjects were reportedly predicted accurately using TCR beta sequences. Rare sequences made up most TCRs, while some public TCRs were found in many donors. Earlier findings revealed that most TCR beta V segments proved productive either about 87% or about 30% of the time.

Per the germline V gene, CDR1 is MNHEY and CDR2 is SVGAGI. Deletions cut 2 bases from V and 4 bases from J, with 12 bases between. The CDR3 runs 14 residues. The sequence derives from a woman aged 45-60 years in good health and CMV-seropositive. Sequenced sample: PBMCs. V and J are TRBV6-5 and TRBJ2-7; tentatively, D is TRBD1 (6 bases). As DNA, the CDR3 is TGTGCCAGCAGTTACGGGGGCTCAACTTACGAGCAGTACTTC. This gives the protein CASSYGGSTYEQYF.